These 30 T cell receptor beta chains were sequenced from one sample in a study of radiotherapy plus CTLA-4 blockade in lung cancer (dated by TCRdb to between 2018 and 2020). The method was the immunoSEQ multiplex PCR assay. TCRdb holds this immuneACCESS table with in-frame rearrangements only. Some clones are missing; in checked studies, unresolved V genes explain under half, and the rest has no known cause. The table for this sample lists more than 40,000 clones; around 73% of them were counted only once. The leading ten clones occupy around 3.4% of the sample. Sequences were derived from peripheral blood, sampled from a patient treated with radiotherapy plus ipilimumab. The receptors were gathered from a human donor with non-small cell lung cancer who had a complete response to radiotherapy plus ipilimumab.

The V and J genes are TRBV7-8 and TRBJ1-6; TRBD1 aligns across 9 bases. The junction had 9 bases not matched to a gene; V was cut back by 1 base and J by 8 bases. This CDR3 is built from 17 residues. CDR1 and CDR2 (germline): SGHVS, FQNEAQ. The CDR3, as DNA: TGTGCCAGCAGCTTAGAAGTGTCGGGACAGGGTCATTCACCCCTCCACTTT. It codes for CASSLEVSGQGHSPLHF.

This clone showed up just a few times. The chain joins TRBV7-9 to TRBJ1-4; 7 bases match TRBD1. V trimming: 3 bases; J trimming: 7 bases; junction bases outside the gene matches: 14. The germline CDR1 and CDR2 sequences are SEHNR and FQNEAQ (reference sequence). This CDR3 has 17 residues. The CDR3 loop reads CASSFDRAGNYGEKLFF. CDR3 sequence (DNA): TGTGCCAGCAGCTTCGACAGGGCAGGGAATTATGGTGAAAAACTGTTTTTT. Based on the CDR3 plus reference TRBV7-9 and TRBJ1-4, the full variable domain is DTGVSQNPRHKITKRGQNVTFRCDPISEHNRLYWYRQTLGQGPEFLTYFQNEAQLEKSRLLSDRFSAERPKGSFSTLEIQRTEQGDSAMYLCASSFDRAGNYGEKLFFGSGTQLSVL.

The gene calls are TRBV5-4 and TRBJ2-1; 9 positions match TRBD2. The CDR3 extends over 15 amino acids. Germline-derived CDR1 and CDR2 are SGHNT and YYREEE (reference sequence). The V and J ends lost 5 bases and 7 bases, in that order; junction bases with no gene match: 10. In DNA, the CDR3 is TGTGCCAGCAGTCGAAGCGGGGGGCCTGGGAATGAGCAGTTCTTC. It yields the protein CASSRSGGPGNEQFF.

The chain combines TRBV7-8 with TRBJ2-3, with a weak D call TRBD2 (5 bases). CDR3 length equals 16 residues. Per germline, CDR1 SGHVS and CDR2 FQNEAQ. Between the trimmed V and J ends, which lost 1 base and 5 bases, there was a span of 16 bases. CDR3 protein: CASSLEETPGVDTQYF. DNA of the CDR3: TGTGCCAGCAGCTTAGAAGAGACCCCCGGGGTAGATACGCAGTATTTT.

V usage is TRBV18 and J usage is TRBJ1-1; D is unclear. This CDR3 is built from 13 residues. The ends were cut back, 2 bases at V and 6 bases at J, with 10 bases in the middle. CDR1 KGHSH and CDR2 LQKENI come from the germline V gene. CDR3 region: CASSPADLAEAFF. The CDR3 DNA sequence: TGTGCCAGCTCACCAGCCGATTTAGCTGAAGCTTTCTTT.

In its sample, this clone was seen once. The chain employs TRBV10-1 and TRBJ2-7; 8 nucleotides match TRBD2. Germline CDR1 and CDR2: WNHNN and SYGVQD (reference sequence). Trimming at V came to 6 bases and at J to 6 bases, leaving 7 bases not matched to a gene. The CDR3 is 13 residues long. DNA for the CDR3: TGCGCCAGCAGGGCAAGCGGGAGTAGCGAGCAGTACTTC. This encodes CASRASGSSEQYF.

The V call is TRBV19, the J call TRBJ2-1; no firm D call. The V gene lost 6 bases and the J gene lost 4 bases, with 16 bases spanning the gap. CDR1 is LNHDA, CDR2 SQIVND, per germline (reference sequence). The CDR3 length is 15 residues. CDR3 in amino acids: CASRRLSSLYNEQFF. The CDR3 DNA reads as TGTGCCAGTAGAAGGCTTAGCTCTCTTTACAATGAGCAGTTCTTC.

The CDR3 DNA sequence: TGTGCCAGCAGTTTATCTCGGGGGTGGGGGAACACTGAAGCTTTCTTT. Protein product: CASSLSRGWGNTEAFF. The rearrangement uses TRBV28 and TRBJ1-1; a weak D match, TRBD1 (5 bases). This CDR3 comprises 16 residues. Germline V gene data show CDR1 as MDHEN and CDR2 as SYDVKM. The V end lost 1 base, the J end lost 1 base, and 13 bases lay between the germline ends.

This clone was observed a handful of times. The chain uses TRBV7-9 and TRBJ2-7, with a tentative D call TRBD1 (6 bases). Germline-derived CDR1 and CDR2 are SEHNR and FQNEAQ (reference sequence). The CDR3 extends over 15 amino acids. Trimming took off 3 bases at V and 4 bases at J, with 16 bases between the two ends. The CDR3 DNA reads as TGTGCCAGCAGCTTTAGCAAGGACAGCTTATACGAGCAGTACTTC. The encoded protein is CASSFSKDSLYEQYF.

The genes are TRBV4-1 and TRBJ2-5, with D possibly TRBD2 on 6 matching bases. The CDR3 is 15 residues long. Per the germline V gene, CDR1 is MGHRA and CDR2 is YSYEKL. The V end lost 3 bases, the J end lost 2 bases, and 13 bases lay between the germline ends. CDR3 sequence: CASSHIRGGQETQYF. In DNA, the CDR3 is TGCGCCAGCAGCCATATCCGGGGAGGACAAGAGACCCAGTACTTC.

Only a few counts were recorded for this clone. The chain couples TRBV2 to TRBJ2-5, with TRBD1 matching 9 bases. CDR3 length equals 12 residues. With 3 bases clipped from V and 8 bases from J, the junction kept 1 base outside the gene matches. CDR1 is SNHLY, CDR2 FYNNEI, per germline. For the CDR3, the DNA is TGTGCCAGCAGTGAGGACAGGGGAACCCAGTACTTC. Its translation: CASSEDRGTQYF.

As DNA, the CDR3 is TGTGCCAGCTCACCCACAGTGACCAACACCGGGGAGCTGTTTTTT. Encoded protein: CASSPTVTNTGELFF. The chain links TRBV18 to TRBJ2-2, with no clear D. CDR3 length: 15 residues. Germline loops: CDR1 KGHSH, CDR2 LQKENI. The V and J ends lost 3 bases and 2 bases respectively, with 10 bases between them.

This clone appeared many times. V usage is TRBV5-4 and J usage is TRBJ1-1; D gene uncertain. This CDR3 contains 14 residues. Between the trimmed V and J ends, which lost 2 bases and 3 bases, there was a span of 11 bases. In germline, CDR1 is SGHNT, CDR2 YYREEE (reference sequence). The DNA of the CDR3 is TGTGCCAGCAGCTTCAGTCTCCGTGACACTGAAGCTTTCTTT. Translated, it gives CASSFSLRDTEAFF.

This chain connects TRBV19 to TRBJ1-1, with 8 positions matching TRBD1. The germline V gene encodes CDR1 LNHDA and CDR2 SQIVND (reference sequence). This CDR3 spans 14 amino acids. With 3 bases clipped from V and 3 bases from J, the junction kept 3 bases outside the gene matches. CDR3 protein: CASSIQGAYTEAFF. The CDR3 DNA reads TGTGCCAGTAGTATTCAGGGGGCGTACACTGAAGCTTTCTTT.

This clone was seen a few times. The chain is built from TRBV5-4 and TRBJ2-7, with a possible D match to TRBD1 (7 bases). Per the germline V gene, CDR1 is SGHNT and CDR2 is YYREEE (reference sequence). The CDR3 sequence is 15 residues long. The germline V and J ends were trimmed by 2 bases and 2 bases, with 14 bases remaining between them. The CDR3: CASSLSQGGPYEQYF. DNA of the CDR3: TGTGCCAGCAGCTTATCCCAGGGGGGTCCCTACGAGCAGTACTTC.

A few counts support this clone. The V call is TRBV19, the J call TRBJ2-7; 8 bases fit TRBD1. CDR3 length: 14 amino acids. From germline, CDR1 is LNHDA and CDR2 SQIVND (reference sequence). V shed 4 bases and J 3 bases; nucleotides not matched to a gene: 5. The CDR3 spells CASSTRDRYYEQYF. DNA for the CDR3: TGTGCCAGTAGTACCAGGGACAGGTACTACGAGCAGTACTTC.

This sequence joins TRBV18 and TRBJ2-5, with 8 bases identical to TRBD1. Germline V gene lookup returns CDR1 KGHSH and CDR2 LQKENI. This CDR3 has 13 amino acids. With V trimmed by 5 bases and J by 4 bases, 3 bases remained unmatched. CDR3 nucleotides: TGTGCCAGCTCATCAGGGGGCGGAGAGACCCAGTACTTC. Its translation is CASSSGGGETQYF.

This clone showed up just a few times. The chain recombines TRBV27 with TRBJ1-1; TRBD1 matches at 9 bases. Trimming removed 6 bases from V and 3 bases from J; junction bases left unmatched: 5. Germline V gene data show CDR1 as MNHEY and CDR2 as SMNVEV (reference sequence). This CDR3 region has 14 residues. In DNA, the CDR3 is TGTGCCAGCAGCTACAGGGGGCTGTACACTGAAGCTTTCTTT. Its translation is CASSYRGLYTEAFF.

The chain links TRBV6-6 to TRBJ1-1; 8 bases are shared with TRBD1. The CDR3 runs to 14 residues. The V segment lost 6 bases and the J segment 4 bases; nucleotides outside the gene matches: 7. The V gene's germline CDR1 is MNHNY and CDR2 SVGAGI (reference sequence). CDR3 sequence: CASSPPTGGTEAFF. As DNA, the CDR3 is TGTGCCAGCAGCCCCCCAACAGGGGGCACTGAAGCTTTCTTT.

Concerning this clone itself: The junction does not match germline at one end; this may be a read error. The chain has TRBV2 and TRBJ2-3, with 7 bases aligning to TRBD1. There are 14 residues in the CDR3. The germline gives CDR1 SNHLY, CDR2 FYNNEI. The CDR3 reads CASNIGLRGTDRLF. CDR3 bases: TGTGCCAGCAATATCGGACTGAGGGGGACAGATAGGTTGTTT.

V and J are TRBV25-1 and TRBJ1-1, with 9 bases fitting TRBD1. Germline trimming cut 2 bases from V and 3 bases from J; bases unmatched to any gene: 1. Germline values: CDR1 MGHDK, CDR2 SYGVNS. This CDR3 contains 14 residues. Here the CDR3 DNA reads TGTGCCAGCAGTGAAGGGACAGGGCACACTGAAGCTTTCTTT. Residues: CASSEGTGHTEAFF.

The CDR3 DNA is TGTGCCAGCAGGCTGCAGGGGGGCGAGCAGTACTTC. Translating gives CASRLQGGEQYF. The chain carries TRBV6-1 and TRBJ2-7, with a weak D call TRBD1 (7 bases). The germline V gene has CDR1 MNHNS and CDR2 SASEGT. This CDR3 is built from 12 residues. V dropped 6 bases and J dropped 6 bases, with 12 bases sitting between them.

This clone has a handful of counts. The V and J genes are TRBV18 and TRBJ2-1; 9 bases map to TRBD1. Trimming cost V 5 bases and J 6 bases; bases outside gene matches: 11. Germline CDR1 is KGHSH and CDR2 is LQKENI. This CDR3 comprises 16 residues. The CDR3 bases are TGTGCCAGCTCAAGTGTCTCCGGGACAGGGCGCAATGAGCAGTTCTTC. Translated, it gives CASSSVSGTGRNEQFF. The complete variable domain, with remaining parts taken from reference TRBV18 and TRBJ2-1, reads NAGVMQNPRHLVRRRGQEARLRCSPMKGHSHVYWYRQLPEEGLKFMVYLQKENIIDESGMPKERFSAEFPKEGPSILRIQQVVRGDSAAYFCASSSVSGTGRNEQFFGPGTRLTVL.

This clone came up many times. The chain's CDR3 is CASSPPPILNTEAFF. DNA of the CDR3: TGTGCCAGCTCGCCCCCGCCGATTCTAAACACTGAAGCTTTCTTT. The genes are TRBV18 and TRBJ1-1, with no clear D. Germline V gives CDR1 KGHSH, CDR2 LQKENI. The CDR3 contains 15 residues. Trimming removed 6 bases from V and 2 bases from J, with 16 bases in between.

A single count supports this clone. This rearrangement joins TRBV2 to TRBJ1-2, with TRBD1 as a possible D gene (5 bases). The V end was cut by 6 bases, the J end by 3 bases, with 11 bases between. This CDR3 contains 13 residues. CDR1 is SNHLY, CDR2 FYNNEI, per germline. This CDR3 reads CASRRQPDYGYTF. The CDR3 DNA is TGTGCCAGCAGGAGACAGCCAGACTATGGCTACACCTTC.

This clone turned up a few times. A read error may produce the germline difference seen at one junction end. The V and J genes are TRBV6-5 and TRBJ2-7; 10 nucleotides agree with TRBD1. The CDR3 extends over 14 amino acids. Germline CDR1 is MNHEY and CDR2 is SVGAGI. This CDR3 is CAISAGQGVYEQYF. The CDR3 DNA sequence: TGTGCCATCAGTGCCGGACAGGGGGTCTACGAGCAGTACTTC.

The J gene is TRBJ2-7, the V gene TRBV5-8, with 9 bases lining up with TRBD1. J was trimmed by 4 bases and V by 4 bases; bases with no gene match: 3. The CDR3 loop spans 13 amino acids. From germline, CDR1 is SGHTS and CDR2 YDEGEE. This CDR3 is CASSLDRGYEQYF. The CDR3 coding sequence is TGTGCCAGCAGCCTGGACAGGGGATACGAGCAGTACTTC.

The chain uses TRBV5-1 and TRBJ1-1; D is possibly TRBD1 (5 bases). There are 13 residues in the CDR3. Between the trimmed V and J ends, which lost 0 bases and 11 bases, there was a span of 14 bases. CDR1 is SGHRS, CDR2 YFSETQ, per germline. CDR3 in DNA: TGCGCCAGCAGCTTGGCCGGGGGGGACGAGGCTTTCTTT. Its protein is CASSLAGGDEAFF.

This chain connects TRBV28 to TRBJ1-5; TRBD1 matches at 9 bases. In germline, CDR1 is MDHEN, CDR2 SYDVKM. V shed 10 bases and J 0 bases; nucleotides not matched to a gene: 7. The CDR3 contains 15 residues. CDR3 sequence reads: CATGTGGNSNQPQHF. CDR3 DNA: TGTGCCACCGGCACAGGGGGCAATAGCAATCAGCCCCAGCATTTT.

V gene TRBV9 combines with J gene TRBJ2-2, with D possibly TRBD2 on 6 matching bases. Trimming shortened V by 2 bases and J by 0 bases, and 11 bases separated the two germline ends. The CDR3 is 16 amino acids. CDR1 is SGDLS, CDR2 YYNGEE, per germline. CDR3 in DNA: TGTGCCAGCAGCGTCGGGGAGGCAGCGAACACCGGGGAGCTGTTTTTT. It specifies CASSVGEAANTGELFF. The complete variable domain, with remaining parts taken from reference TRBV9 and TRBJ2-2, reads DSGVTQTPKHLITATGQRVTLRCSPRSGDLSVYWYQQSLDQGLQFLIQYYNGEERAKGNILERFSAQQFPDLHSELNLSSLELGDSALYFCASSVGEAANTGELFFGEGSRLTVL.